The text below deals with one T cell receptor (beta chain). Antigen: not known. The sample originates from a study of monozygotic twins with inflammatory bowel disease. Overall study results and limits: Lower sharing of clonotypes with other individuals was seen in IBD patients than in healthy twins. This was most marked in patients showing signs of disease activity. Twins classed as concordant or discordant showed no difference in repertoire similarity, possibly from limited power.

For every TCR library, about 3,400 ng of total RNA was used. Template switching was used to attach UMIs, which incorporated a 6-nucleotide sample barcode. TCRdb reprocessed the 5' RACE reads, with one entry per CDR3 protein and no DNA. The sample includes roughly 320,000 distinct CDR3 sequences. CDR1 and CDR2 (germline): SGHTA, FQGNSA. The CDR3 has 15 residues. The origin of this receptor is a human donor with ulcerative colitis or Crohn's disease, or a healthy co-twin of an affected twin (not recorded which). The chain links TRBV7-2 to TRBJ2-7; the D call from TCRdb, TRBD2, cannot be confirmed without DNA. Material for sequencing was blood. The CDR3 sequence is CASSLASSGTYEQYF.